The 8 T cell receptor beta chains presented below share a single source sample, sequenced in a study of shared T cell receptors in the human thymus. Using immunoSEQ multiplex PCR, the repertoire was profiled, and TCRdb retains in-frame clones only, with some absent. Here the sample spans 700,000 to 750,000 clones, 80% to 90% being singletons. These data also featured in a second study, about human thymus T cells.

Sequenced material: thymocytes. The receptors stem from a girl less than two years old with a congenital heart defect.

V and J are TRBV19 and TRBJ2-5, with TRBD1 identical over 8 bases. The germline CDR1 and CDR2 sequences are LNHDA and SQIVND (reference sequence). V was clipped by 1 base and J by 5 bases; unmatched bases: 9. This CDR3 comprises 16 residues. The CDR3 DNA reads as TGTGCCAGTAGTATAGTTGGAACAGGGGGACGGGAGACCCAGTACTTC. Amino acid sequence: CASSIVGTGGRETQYF. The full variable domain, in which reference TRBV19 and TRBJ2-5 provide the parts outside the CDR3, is DGGITQSPKYLFRKEGQNVTLSCEQNLNHDAMYWYRQDPGQGLRLIYYSQIVNDFQKGDIAEGYSVSREKKESFPLTVTSAQKNPTAFYLCASSIVGTGGRETQYFGPGTRLLVL.

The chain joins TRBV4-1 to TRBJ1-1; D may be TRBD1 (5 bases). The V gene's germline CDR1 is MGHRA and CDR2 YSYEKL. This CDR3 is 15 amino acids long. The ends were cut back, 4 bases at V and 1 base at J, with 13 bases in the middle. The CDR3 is CASSRAGLANTEAFF. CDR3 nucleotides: TGCGCCAGCAGCCGTGCGGGACTCGCGAACACTGAAGCTTTCTTT.

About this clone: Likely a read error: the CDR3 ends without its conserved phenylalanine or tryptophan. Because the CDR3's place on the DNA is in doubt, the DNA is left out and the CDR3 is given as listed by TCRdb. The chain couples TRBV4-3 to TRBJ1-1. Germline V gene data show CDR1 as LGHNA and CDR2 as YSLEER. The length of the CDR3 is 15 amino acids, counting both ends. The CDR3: CASSQDLRALTPTHV.

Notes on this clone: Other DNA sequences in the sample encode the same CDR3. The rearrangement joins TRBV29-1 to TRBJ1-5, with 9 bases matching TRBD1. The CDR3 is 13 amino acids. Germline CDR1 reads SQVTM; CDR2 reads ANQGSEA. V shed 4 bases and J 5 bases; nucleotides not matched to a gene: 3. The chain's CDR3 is CSVGQGVYQPQHF. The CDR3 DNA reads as TGCAGCGTTGGACAGGGGGTCTATCAGCCCCAGCATTTT.

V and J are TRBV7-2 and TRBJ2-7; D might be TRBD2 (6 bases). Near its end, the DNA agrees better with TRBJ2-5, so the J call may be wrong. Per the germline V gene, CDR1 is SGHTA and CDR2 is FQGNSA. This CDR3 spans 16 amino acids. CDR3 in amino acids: CASSLGPREALTTQYF. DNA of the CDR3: TGTGCCAGCAGCTTAGGTCCCAGGGAGGCACTCACGACCCAGTACTTC.

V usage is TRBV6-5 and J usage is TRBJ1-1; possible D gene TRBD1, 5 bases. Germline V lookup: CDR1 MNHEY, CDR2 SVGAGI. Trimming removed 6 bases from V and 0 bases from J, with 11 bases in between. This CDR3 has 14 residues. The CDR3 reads CASRRGALNTEAFF. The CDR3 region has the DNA TGTGCCAGCAGGCGTGGGGCCTTGAACACTGAAGCTTTCTTT.

CDR3 in amino acids: CAISGTPAYEQYF. The CDR3 DNA is TGTGCCATCAGTGGGACACCGGCCTACGAGCAGTACTTC. V is TRBV10-3 and J is TRBJ2-7; D may be TRBD1 (5 bases). There are 13 residues in the CDR3. Per germline, CDR1 ENHRY and CDR2 SYGVKD. V lost 4 bases and J lost 2, with 9 bases in between.

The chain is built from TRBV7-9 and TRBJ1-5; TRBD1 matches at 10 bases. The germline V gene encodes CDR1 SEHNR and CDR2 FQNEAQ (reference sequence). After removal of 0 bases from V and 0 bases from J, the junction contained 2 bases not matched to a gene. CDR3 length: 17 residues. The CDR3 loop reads CASSLAGTGVSNQPQHF. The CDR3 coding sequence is TGTGCCAGCAGCTTAGCCGGGACAGGGGTTAGCAATCAGCCCCAGCATTTT.